This paragraph covers one TCR delta chain sequence. This receptor's antigen is unknown. No base qualities exist here, and no much larger clone lies one base off it. The entry originates in a study of delta chains in infants with herpesvirus infections (dated by TCRdb to 2022 to 2023). About the study as a whole: From birth, the study prospectively followed a Ugandan infant birth cohort to characterize gammadelta T cell responses to primary cytomegalovirus (CMV) infection. Previously published Belgian fetal and cord blood gammadelta TCR data were included only for comparison and were not generated in this cohort. Blood samples from the infants were grouped into approximate ages of 1.5, 4, 8 and 12 months. gammadelta TCRs were sequenced from PBMC obtained from 15 to 20 CMV-infected infants (one congenitally infected) and seven to nine CMV-uninfected infants for whom sufficient sample was available.

In Kampala, Uganda, pregnant women receiving prenatal care were recruited and their infants were enrolled, and documentation of maternal HIV status was required. Families received weekly visits, and collection of infant clinical information, oral swabs and peripheral blood began at 6 weeks of age and continued every 4 months after that. Blood was drawn into heparin tubes, and PBMC were isolated via Ficoll-Paque density gradient centrifugation and then cryopreserved. Receptors were amplified or captured by RT-PCR. TCR cDNA was generated by reverse transcription of PBMC RNA with SuperScript II and gamma-chain- and delta-chain-specific primers. Purification of cDNA was performed with AMPure XP beads, after which the cDNA was amplified and indexed with Illumina adapters by means of the Nextera XT Index Kit. An Illumina MiSeq with a V2 300-cycle kit was used to sequence the gammadelta TCR libraries. Per the source publication's procedure: Using MiXCR v2.1.12, CDR3 sequences were assembled, and reads were mapped onto D, J and V genes obtained from GenBank. VDJtools v1.2.1 was used to analyze the repertoires of the CDR3 clonotypes. The public reads were reprocessed by TCRdb using CATT, and rows of matching DNA were later combined. The V and J calls shown here were made by TCRdb, not taken from the authors' results. The sample table records roughly 1,500 delta-chain clones; around 32% of these occur just once. The ten largest clones represent 8.5% to 9.5% of the sample.

Findings and caveats that apply to the study as a whole: In CMV-uninfected infants, the public clonotype might still exist at levels below the detection limit. The public clonotype was detected only at the first time point after infection and was not found in uninfected infants or in infants infected after 120 days. Limitations noted by the authors included a small sample size and a lack of race- or environment-matched controls, because nearly all Ugandans acquire CMV before adulthood.

This sequence was found in a human donor who was a Ugandan infant, either HIV-exposed or HIV-unexposed (not recorded which). The sequencing here drew on peripheral blood, taken at time point 1 of longitudinal follow-up.

This receptor has the CDR3 CACDTGGYESWDTRQMFF. The DNA sequence is as follows: TGTGCCTGTGACACTGGGGGATACGAGTCCTGGGACACCCGACAGATGTTTTTC. The receptor chain draws on TRDV2 and TRDJ3; the central 11 bases match TRDD3. CDR1 GEAIGNYY and CDR2 EKD are derived from the germline V gene. V is cut back by 1 base and J by 1 base, with 2 bases in the junction unmatched. Inclusive of the bounding cysteine and phenylalanine, the CDR3 is 18 residues long. Of all the DNA, just the CDR3 is kept, 54 bases in frame from base 1.